A selection of T cell receptor beta chains follows, all from one sample in a study of cytomegalovirus exposure and HLA in healthy donors. Profiled with immunoSEQ multiplex PCR; TCRdb holds only in-frame clones, not every one. Of about 140,000 clones listed, 70% to 85% are singletons. The sequencing sample was made of PBMCs. The receptors derive from a woman aged 60 to 75 in good health and CMV-seropositive. CDR3s include the opening cysteine and the closing phenylalanine or tryptophan. The D gene is left open where the match is weak. Clone sizes are given selectively: once, few, many, or a class where the clone is expanded.

TRBD1,TRBJ1-1,TRBV7-9,few,CASSVRQGAGAFF,TGTGCCAGCAGCGTCCGACAGGGGGCTGGAGCTTTCTTT
TRBD1,TRBJ2-7,TRBV5-1,few,CASSSGTVGGEQYF,TGCGCCAGCAGCTCCGGGACAGTTGGGGGCGAGCAGTACTTC
TRBD2,TRBJ2-3,TRBV9,once,CASSVGLAGVVDTQYF,TGTGCCAGCAGCGTAGGGCTAGCGGGAGTGGTAGATACGCAGTATTTT
TRBD1,TRBJ1-5,TRBV28,few,CASSNRGNNQPQHF,TGTGCCAGCTCGAACAGGGGGAATAATCAGCCCCAGCATTTT
TRBD2,TRBJ2-3,TRBV27,NA,CASSLLAGESDTQYF,TGTGCCAGCAGTCTGTTAGCGGGAGAGTCAGATACGCAGTATTTT
TRBD2,TRBJ2-7,TRBV28,NA,CASRSSGGSSYEQYF,TGTGCCAGCAGAAGTAGCGGGGGAAGCTCCTACGAGCAGTACTTC
NA,TRBJ2-2,TRBV7-2,NA,CASSHKAAGELFF,TGTGCCAGCAGTCACAAAGCGGCCGGGGAGCTGTTTTTT
NA,TRBJ2-5,TRBV9,once,CASSDSGTWQETQYF,TGTGCCAGCAGCGATTCCGGGACTTGGCAAGAGACCCAGTACTTC
TRBD2,TRBJ2-7,TRBV28,NA,CASSLGGGPYEQYF,TGTGCCAGCAGTTTAGGGGGAGGGCCCTACGAGCAGTACTTC
NA,TRBJ2-7,TRBV2,NA,CASYSLANRRGEQYF,TGTGCCAGCTACTCACTAGCGAACCGCAGGGGCGAGCAGTACTTC
TRBD1,TRBJ1-3,TRBV7-2,NA,CASSTRTGLSGNTIYF,TGTGCCAGCAGCACGAGGACAGGTCTCTCTGGAAACACCATATATTTT
TRBD1,TRBJ2-5,TRBV2,NA,CAGEGQGAWETQYF,TGTGCCGGCGAGGGACAGGGGGCGTGGGAGACCCAGTACTTC
NA,TRBJ2-2,TRBV11-2,NA,CASSSTVGGELFF,TGTGCCAGCAGCTCCACGGTTGGCGGGGAGCTGTTTTTT